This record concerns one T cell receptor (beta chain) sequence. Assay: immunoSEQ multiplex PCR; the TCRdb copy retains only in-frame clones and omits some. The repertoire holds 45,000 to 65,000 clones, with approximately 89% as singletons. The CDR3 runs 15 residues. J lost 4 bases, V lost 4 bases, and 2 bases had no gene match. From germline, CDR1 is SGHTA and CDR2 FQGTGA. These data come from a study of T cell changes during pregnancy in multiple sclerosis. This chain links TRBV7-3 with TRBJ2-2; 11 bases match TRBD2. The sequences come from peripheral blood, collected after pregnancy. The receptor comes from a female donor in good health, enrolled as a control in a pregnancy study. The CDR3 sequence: CASSSGTSGTGELFF. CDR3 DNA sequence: TGTGCCAGCAGCTCAGGGACTAGCGGCACCGGGGAGCTGTTTTTT.